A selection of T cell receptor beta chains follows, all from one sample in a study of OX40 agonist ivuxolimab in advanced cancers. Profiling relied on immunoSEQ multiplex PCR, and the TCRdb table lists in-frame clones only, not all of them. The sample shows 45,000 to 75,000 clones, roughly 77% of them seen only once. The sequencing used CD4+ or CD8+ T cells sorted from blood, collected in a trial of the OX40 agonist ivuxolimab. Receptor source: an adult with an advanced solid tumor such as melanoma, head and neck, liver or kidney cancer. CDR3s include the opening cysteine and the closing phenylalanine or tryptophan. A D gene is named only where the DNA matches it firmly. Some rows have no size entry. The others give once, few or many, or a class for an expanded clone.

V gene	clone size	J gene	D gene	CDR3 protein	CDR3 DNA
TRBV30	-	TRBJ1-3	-	CAWGRTSGNTIYF	TGTGCCTGGGGACGTACCTCTGGAAACACCATATATTTT
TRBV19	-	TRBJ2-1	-	CASTREGVGSYNEQFF	TGTGCCAGTACTCGTGAGGGGGTCGGCTCCTACAATGAGCAGTTCTTC
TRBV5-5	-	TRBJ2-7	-	CASSTFRLGYEQYF	TGTGCCAGCAGCACCTTCAGGTTGGGGTACGAGCAGTACTTC
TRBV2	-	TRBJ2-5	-	CASWGQTEQETQYF	TGTGCCAGCTGGGGACAAACCGAACAAGAGACCCAGTACTTC
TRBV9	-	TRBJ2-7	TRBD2	CASSVASGNYEQYF	TGTGCCAGCAGCGTAGCCAGCGGGAACTACGAGCAGTACTTC
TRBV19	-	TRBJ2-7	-	CASSIGRDYEQYF	TGTGCCAGTAGTATCGGACGGGACTACGAGCAGTACTTC
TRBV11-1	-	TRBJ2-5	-	CASSLTLEETQYF	TGTGCCAGCAGCTTAACGCTAGAAGAGACCCAGTACTTC
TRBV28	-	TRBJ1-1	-	CASSLTRALNTEAFF	TGTGCCAGCAGTTTAACCAGGGCCTTGAACACTGAAGCTTTCTTT
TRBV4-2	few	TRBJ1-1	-	CASSQEGAAGRGMNTEAFF	TGTGCCAGCAGCCAAGAGGGGGCGGCAGGGAGAGGGATGAACACTGAAGCTTTCTTT
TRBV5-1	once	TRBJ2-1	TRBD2	CASTRLAANEQFF	TGCGCCAGCACTCGCCTAGCGGCAAATGAGCAGTTCTTC
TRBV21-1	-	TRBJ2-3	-	CASSLRGMSSTDTQYF	TGTGCCAGCAGCTTAAGGGGTATGTCTAGCACAGATACGCAGTATTTT
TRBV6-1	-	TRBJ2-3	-	CASNIPTDTQYF	TGTGCCAGCAACATTCCCACAGATACGCAGTATTTT
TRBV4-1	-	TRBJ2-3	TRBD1	CASSQAPPRGNTDTQYF	TGCGCCAGCAGCCAAGCTCCCCCCAGGGGGAACACAGATACGCAGTATTTT
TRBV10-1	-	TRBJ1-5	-	CASSIHVPKLGSNQPQHF	TGCGCCAGCAGTATCCACGTTCCCAAACTGGGTAGCAATCAGCCCCAGCATTTT
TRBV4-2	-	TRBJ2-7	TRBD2	CASSQATSGDYEQYF	TGTGCCAGCAGCCAGGCGACTAGCGGGGACTACGAGCAGTACTTC
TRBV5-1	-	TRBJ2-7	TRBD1	CASSRQGAYEQYF	TGCGCCAGCAGCCGGCAGGGGGCCTACGAGCAGTACTTC
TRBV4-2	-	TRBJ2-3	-	CASSQEAGGTDTQYF	TGTGCCAGCAGCCAAGAGGCAGGGGGCACAGATACGCAGTATTTT
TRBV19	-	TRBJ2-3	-	CATKRTGGNTDTQYF	TGTGCCACCAAGAGGACCGGGGGCAACACAGATACGCAGTATTTT
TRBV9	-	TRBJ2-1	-	CASGRIGGRRNEQFF	TGTGCCAGCGGACGTATTGGGGGGCGCAGAAATGAGCAGTTCTTC
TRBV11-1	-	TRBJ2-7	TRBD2	CASSKKRGGSYEQYF	TGTGCCAGCAGCAAAAAGCGGGGTGGATCCTACGAGCAGTACTTC
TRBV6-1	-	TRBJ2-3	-	CASSEVAGTDTQYF	TGTGCCAGCAGTGAGGTAGCGGGCACAGATACGCAGTATTTT
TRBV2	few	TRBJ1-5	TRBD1	CASRTGQSGNQPQHF	TGTGCCAGCAGGACGGGACAGTCGGGCAATCAGCCCCAGCATTTT
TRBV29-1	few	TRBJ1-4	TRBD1	CSVGRQGEANEKLFF	TGCAGCGTTGGGCGACAGGGCGAGGCTAATGAAAAACTGTTTTTT
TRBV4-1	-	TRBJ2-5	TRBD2	CASPPAGVRETQYF	TGCGCCAGCCCGCCCGCGGGAGTAAGGGAGACCCAGTACTTC
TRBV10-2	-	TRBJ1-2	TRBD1	CASGTGDSRYGYTF	TGCGCCAGCGGGACAGGGGATTCCCGCTATGGCTACACCTTC
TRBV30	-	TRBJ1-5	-	CAWRPSSVNNQPQHF	TGTGCCTGGAGGCCTAGTTCGGTAAACAATCAGCCCCAGCATTTT
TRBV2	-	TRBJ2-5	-	CASSQARAGETQYF	TGTGCCAGCAGTCAGGCCCGTGCGGGGGAGACCCAGTACTTC
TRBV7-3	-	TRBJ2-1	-	CASSPSGSYNEQFF	TGTGCCAGCAGCCCGAGCGGATCCTACAATGAGCAGTTCTTC
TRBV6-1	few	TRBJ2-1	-	CASTRPGESYNEQFF	TGTGCCAGCACCCGACCGGGGGAGTCCTACAATGAGCAGTTCTTC
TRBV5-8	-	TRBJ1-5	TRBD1	CASSLDRGRYQPQHF	TGTGCCAGCAGCTTGGACAGGGGGCGTTATCAGCCCCAGCATTTT
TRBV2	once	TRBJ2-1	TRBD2	CASRRTSGSDEQFF	TGTGCCAGCAGGCGGACTAGCGGGAGCGATGAGCAGTTCTTC
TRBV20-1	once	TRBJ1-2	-	CSAWAGYGYTF	TGCAGTGCTTGGGCAGGCTATGGCTACACCTTC
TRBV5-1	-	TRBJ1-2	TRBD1	CASRSDGQGIGYGYTF	TGCGCCAGCAGGTCAGACGGACAGGGGATAGGCTATGGCTACACCTTC
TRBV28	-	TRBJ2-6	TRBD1	CASGQGAGGANVLTF	TGTGCCAGCGGACAGGGGGCGGGTGGGGCCAACGTCCTGACTTTC
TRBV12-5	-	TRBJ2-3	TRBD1	CASGGTERSTDTQYF	TGTGCTAGTGGCGGGACAGAGAGAAGCACAGATACGCAGTATTTT
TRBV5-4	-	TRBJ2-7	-	CASSLVGGPTGEQYF	TGTGCCAGCAGCTTGGTGGGGGGCCCTACTGGCGAGCAGTACTTC
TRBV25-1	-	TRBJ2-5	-	CASRKTGRETQYF	TGTGCCAGCAGAAAAACGGGCCGAGAGACCCAGTACTTC
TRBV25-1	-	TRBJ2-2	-	CASSEGGVRTGELFF	TGTGCCAGCAGTGAAGGGGGTGTGCGAACCGGGGAGCTGTTTTTT
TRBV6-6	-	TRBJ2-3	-	CASRPGTDTQYF	TGTGCCAGCAGACCAGGTACAGATACGCAGTATTTT
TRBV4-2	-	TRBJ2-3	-	CASSQDLRTSADTQYF	TGTGCCAGCAGCCAAGATCTTCGGACTTCGGCGGATACGCAGTATTTT
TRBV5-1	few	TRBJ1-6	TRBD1	CASSLGGTGGSPLHF	TGCGCCAGCAGCTTGGGAGGGACAGGGGGTTCACCCCTCCACTTT
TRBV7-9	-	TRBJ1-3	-	CASSAHGLISGNTIYF	TGTGCCAGCAGCGCCCATGGACTGATCTCTGGAAACACCATATATTTT
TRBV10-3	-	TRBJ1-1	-	CAISESSTEAFF	TGTGCCATCAGTGAGTCTAGCACTGAAGCTTTCTTT
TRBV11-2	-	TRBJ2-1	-	CASSKTGLNEQFF	TGTGCCAGCAGCAAAACAGGGCTTAATGAGCAGTTCTTC